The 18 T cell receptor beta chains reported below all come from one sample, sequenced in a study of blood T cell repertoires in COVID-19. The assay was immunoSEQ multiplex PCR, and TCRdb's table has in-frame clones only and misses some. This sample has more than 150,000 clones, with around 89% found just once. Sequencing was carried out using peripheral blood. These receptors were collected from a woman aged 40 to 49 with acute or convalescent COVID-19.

As DNA, the CDR3 is TGTGCCAGCAGCAGGGGAATTGGGGCGACCGAGCAGTACTTC. Amino acids: CASSRGIGATEQYF. The chain employs TRBV6-5 and TRBJ2-7; possible D gene TRBD1, 6 bases. The CDR3 is made up of 14 amino acids. Germline lookup yields CDR1 MNHEY and CDR2 SVGAGI. Between the trimmed V and J ends, which lost 6 bases and 6 bases, there was a span of 18 bases.

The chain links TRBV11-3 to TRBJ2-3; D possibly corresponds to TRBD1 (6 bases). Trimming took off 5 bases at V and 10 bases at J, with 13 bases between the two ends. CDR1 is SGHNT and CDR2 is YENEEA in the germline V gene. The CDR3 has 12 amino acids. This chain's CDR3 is CASSNPGVPQYF. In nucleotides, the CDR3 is TGTGCCAGCAGCAACCCAGGGGTTCCGCAGTATTTT.

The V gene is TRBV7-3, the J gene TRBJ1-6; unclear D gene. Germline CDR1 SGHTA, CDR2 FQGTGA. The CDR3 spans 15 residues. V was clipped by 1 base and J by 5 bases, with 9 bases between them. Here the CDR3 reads CASSLSGVNNSPLHF. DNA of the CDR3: TGTGCCAGCAGCTTAAGCGGGGTAAATAATTCACCCCTCCACTTT.

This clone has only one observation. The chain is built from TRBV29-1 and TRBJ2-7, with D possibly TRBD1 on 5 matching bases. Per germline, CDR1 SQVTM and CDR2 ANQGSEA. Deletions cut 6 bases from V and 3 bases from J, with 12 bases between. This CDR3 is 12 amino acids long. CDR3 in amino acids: CSVAGSFYEQYF. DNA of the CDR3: TGCAGCGTCGCAGGGTCATTCTACGAGCAGTACTTC.

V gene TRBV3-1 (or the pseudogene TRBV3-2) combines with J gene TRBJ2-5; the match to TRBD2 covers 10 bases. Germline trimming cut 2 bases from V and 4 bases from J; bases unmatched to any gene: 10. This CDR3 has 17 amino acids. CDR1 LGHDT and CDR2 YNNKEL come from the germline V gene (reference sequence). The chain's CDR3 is CASSQYGSGGPRETQYF. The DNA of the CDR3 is TGTGCCAGCAGCCAATATGGTAGCGGGGGGCCACGAGAGACCCAGTACTTC.

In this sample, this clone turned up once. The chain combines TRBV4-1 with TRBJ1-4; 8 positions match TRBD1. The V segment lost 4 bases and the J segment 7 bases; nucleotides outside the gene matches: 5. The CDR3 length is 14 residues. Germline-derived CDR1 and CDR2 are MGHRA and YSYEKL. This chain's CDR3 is CASSPQGDSEKLFF. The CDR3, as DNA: TGCGCCAGCAGCCCACAGGGGGACAGTGAAAAACTGTTTTTT.

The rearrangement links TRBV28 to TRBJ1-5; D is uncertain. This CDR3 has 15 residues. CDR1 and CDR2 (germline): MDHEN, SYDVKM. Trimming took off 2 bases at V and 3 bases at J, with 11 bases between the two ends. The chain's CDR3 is CASSLKIGYNQPQHF. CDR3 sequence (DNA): TGTGCCAGCAGTTTAAAGATCGGGTACAATCAGCCCCAGCATTTT.

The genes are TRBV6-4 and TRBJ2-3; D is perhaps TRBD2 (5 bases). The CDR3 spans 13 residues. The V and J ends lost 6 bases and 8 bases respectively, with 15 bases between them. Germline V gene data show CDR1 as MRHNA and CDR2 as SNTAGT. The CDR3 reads CASSRDWAGTQYF. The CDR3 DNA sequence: TGTGCCAGCAGCCGAGATTGGGCGGGTACGCAGTATTTT.

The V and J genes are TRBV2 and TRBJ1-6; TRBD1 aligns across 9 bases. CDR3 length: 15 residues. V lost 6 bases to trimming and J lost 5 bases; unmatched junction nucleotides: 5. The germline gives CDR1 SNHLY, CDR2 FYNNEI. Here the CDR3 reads CASRRTGANNSPLHF. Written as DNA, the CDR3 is TGTGCCAGCAGGAGGACAGGGGCCAATAATTCACCCCTCCACTTT.

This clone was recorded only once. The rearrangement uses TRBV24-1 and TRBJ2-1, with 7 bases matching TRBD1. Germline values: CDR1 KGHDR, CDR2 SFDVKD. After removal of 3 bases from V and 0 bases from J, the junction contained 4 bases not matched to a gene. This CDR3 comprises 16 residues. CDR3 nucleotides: TGTGCCACCAGTGATACGACAGGGAACTCCTACAATGAGCAGTTCTTC. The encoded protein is CATSDTTGNSYNEQFF.

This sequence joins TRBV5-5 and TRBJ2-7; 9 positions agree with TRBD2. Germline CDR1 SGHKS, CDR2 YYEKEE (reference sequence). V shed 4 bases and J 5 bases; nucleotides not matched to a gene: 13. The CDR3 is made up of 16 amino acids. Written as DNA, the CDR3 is TGTGCCAGCAGCACCGTAGCGGGGGCGAAACCGGACGAGCAGTACTTC. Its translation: CASSTVAGAKPDEQYF. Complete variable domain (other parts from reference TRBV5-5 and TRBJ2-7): DAGVTQSPTHLIKTRGQQVTLRCSPISGHKSVSWYQQVLGQGPQFIFQYYEKEERGRGNFPDRFSARQFPNYSSELNVNALLLGDSALYLCASSTVAGAKPDEQYFGPGTRLTVT.

Here the CDR3 reads CSASGASLETQYF. CDR3 coding DNA: TGCAGTGCTAGTGGAGCTTCCTTGGAGACCCAGTACTTC. The chain links TRBV20-1 to TRBJ2-5; D is unclear. The CDR3 length is 13 residues. The germline V and J ends were trimmed by 3 bases and 5 bases, with 13 bases remaining between them. The germline V gene encodes CDR1 DFQATT and CDR2 SNEGSKA (reference sequence).

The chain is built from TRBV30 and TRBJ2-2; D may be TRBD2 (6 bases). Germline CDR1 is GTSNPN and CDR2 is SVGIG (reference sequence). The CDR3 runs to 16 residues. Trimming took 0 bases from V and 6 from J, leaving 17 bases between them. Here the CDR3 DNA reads TGTGCCTGGAGTGTATTTCGGAGCGGGTTCGCCGGGGAGCTGTTTTTT. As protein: CAWSVFRSGFAGELFF.

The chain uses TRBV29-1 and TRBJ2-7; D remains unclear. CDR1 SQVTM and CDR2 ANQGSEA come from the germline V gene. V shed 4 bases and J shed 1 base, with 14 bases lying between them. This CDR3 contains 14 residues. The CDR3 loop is CSVGRNPDSYEQYF. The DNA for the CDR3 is TGCAGCGTTGGGCGGAACCCAGATTCCTACGAGCAGTACTTC.

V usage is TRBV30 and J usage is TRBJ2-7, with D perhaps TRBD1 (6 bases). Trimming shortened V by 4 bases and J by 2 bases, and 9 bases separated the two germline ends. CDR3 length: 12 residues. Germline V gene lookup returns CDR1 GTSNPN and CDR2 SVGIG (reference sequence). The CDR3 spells CAWTQGTYEQYF. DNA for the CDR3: TGTGCCTGGACCCAGGGGACCTACGAGCAGTACTTC.

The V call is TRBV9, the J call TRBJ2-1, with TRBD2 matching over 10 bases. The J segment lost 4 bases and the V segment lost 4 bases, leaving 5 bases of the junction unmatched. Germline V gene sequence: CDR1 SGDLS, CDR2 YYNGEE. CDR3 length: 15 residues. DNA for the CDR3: TGTGCCAGCAGCCCCACTAGCGGGATATACAATGAGCAGTTCTTC. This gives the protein CASSPTSGIYNEQFF.

The CDR3 DNA reads TGTGCCAGCAGCCAAGAAGAACAACAGGGCACAGATACGCAGTATTTT. Translation: CASSQEEQQGTDTQYF. This rearrangement joins TRBV4-2 to TRBJ2-3, with D maybe TRBD1 (5 bases). The CDR3 is made up of 16 amino acids. Trimming shortened V by 0 bases and J by 1 base, and 11 bases separated the two germline ends. From germline, CDR1 is LGHNA and CDR2 YNFKEQ.

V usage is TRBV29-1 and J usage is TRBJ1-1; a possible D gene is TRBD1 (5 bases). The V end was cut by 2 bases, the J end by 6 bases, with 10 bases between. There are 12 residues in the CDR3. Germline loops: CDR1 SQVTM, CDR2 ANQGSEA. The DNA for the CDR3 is TGCAGCGTTGAAAGGGGAGGCTCTGAAGCTTTCTTT. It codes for CSVERGGSEAFF.